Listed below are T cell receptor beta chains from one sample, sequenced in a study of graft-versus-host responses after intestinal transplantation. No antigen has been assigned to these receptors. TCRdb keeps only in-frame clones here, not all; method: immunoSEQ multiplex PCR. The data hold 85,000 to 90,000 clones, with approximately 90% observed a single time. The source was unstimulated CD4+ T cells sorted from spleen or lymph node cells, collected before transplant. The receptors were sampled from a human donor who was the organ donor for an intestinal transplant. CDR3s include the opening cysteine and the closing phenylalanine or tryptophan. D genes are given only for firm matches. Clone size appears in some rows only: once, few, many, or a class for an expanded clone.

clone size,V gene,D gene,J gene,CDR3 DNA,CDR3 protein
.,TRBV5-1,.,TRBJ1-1,TGCGCCAGCAGCTGGGGGTTTCAGGGAGCGGGTGGCACTGAAGCTTTCTTT,CASSWGFQGAGGTEAFF
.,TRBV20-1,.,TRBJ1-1,TGCAGTGCCCCTGTGAACACTGAAGCTTTCTTT,CSAPVNTEAFF
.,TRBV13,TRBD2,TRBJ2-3,TGTGCCAGCAGCTGGGGTGGCGGGAGCTTGGCAGATACGCAGTATTTT,CASSWGGGSLADTQYF
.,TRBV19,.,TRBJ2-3,TGTGCCAGTAGTATTTTCCCGGACAGACTTCTAAGGGATACGCAGTATTTT,CASSIFPDRLLRDTQYF
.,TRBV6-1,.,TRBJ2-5,TGTGCCAGCAGTAAGATCCGACTCGGACAAGAGACCCAGTACTTC,CASSKIRLGQETQYF
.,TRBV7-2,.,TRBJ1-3,TGTGCCAGCAGCTTAATGGCTGGGGGGGCTGGAAACACCATATATTTT,CASSLMAGGAGNTIYF
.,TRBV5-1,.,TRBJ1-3,TGCGCCAGCAGCTTGCGGGGAGGCGACGACACCATATATTTT,CASSLRGGDDTIYF
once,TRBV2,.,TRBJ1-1,TGTGCCAGCAGTCTACCTCCAACAGAAGACACTGAAGCTTTCTTT,CASSLPPTEDTEAFF
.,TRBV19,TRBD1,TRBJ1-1,TGTGCCAGTAGTATGACAGGGAATACTGAAGCTTTCTTT,CASSMTGNTEAFF
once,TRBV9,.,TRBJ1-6,TGTGCCAGCAGCGTACAGGGTACACCCCTCCACTTT,CASSVQGTPLHF
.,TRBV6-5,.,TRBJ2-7,TGTGCCAGCAGTTACATGGCGGGCAATTACGAGCAGTACTTC,CASSYMAGNYEQYF
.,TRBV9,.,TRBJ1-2,TGTGCCAGCAGCCACGACACAGGGTTTTTGGACTATGGCTACACCTTC,CASSHDTGFLDYGYTF
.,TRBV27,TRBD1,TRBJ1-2,TGTGCCAGCAGCCCGACCGGGACAGGGTATTCTCGAGGCTATGGCTACACCTTC,CASSPTGTGYSRGYGYTF
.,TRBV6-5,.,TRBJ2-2,TGTGCCAGCAGTTTTATCACCGGGGAGCTGTTTTTT,CASSFITGELFF
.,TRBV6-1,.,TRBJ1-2,TGTGCCAGCAGACCTATGAGGGCAACTAACTATGGCTACACCTTC,CASRPMRATNYGYTF
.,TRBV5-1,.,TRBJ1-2,TGCGCCAGCAGCTTGGTAGGGGGAGCAAGTGGCTACACCTTC,CASSLVGGASGYTF
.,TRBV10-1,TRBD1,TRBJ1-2,TGCGCCAGCAGTTGGGACAGCAACTATGGCTACACCTTC,CASSWDSNYGYTF
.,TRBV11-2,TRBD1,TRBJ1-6,TGTGCCAGCAGCTTGCAGACAGGGGGAAATTCACCCCTCCACTTT,CASSLQTGGNSPLHF
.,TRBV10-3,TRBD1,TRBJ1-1,TGTGCCATCCGGGACAGGGGTATGAACACTGAAGCTTTCTTT,CAIRDRGMNTEAFF
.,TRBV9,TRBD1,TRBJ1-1,TGTGCCAGCAGCACAGGGGGCAGAAACACTGAAGCTTTCTTT,CASSTGGRNTEAFF
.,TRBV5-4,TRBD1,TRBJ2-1,TGTGCCAGCAGCTCCGGGACAGGGAGTACCTACAATGAGCAGTTCTTC,CASSSGTGSTYNEQFF
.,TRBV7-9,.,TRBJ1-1,TGTGCCAGCAGCCTGACAGACCTGAACACTGAAGCTTTCTTT,CASSLTDLNTEAFF
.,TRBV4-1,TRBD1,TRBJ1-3,TGCGCCAGCAGCCAAGATTCTGCCGGGACAGGGCTTGGAAACACCATATATTTT,CASSQDSAGTGLGNTIYF
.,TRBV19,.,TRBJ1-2,TGTGCCAGTAGTATAATGCAGACTCCCTATGGCTACACCTTC,CASSIMQTPYGYTF
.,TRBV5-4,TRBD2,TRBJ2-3,TGTGCCAGCAGCCGACCCGGCAAGGGAGGGTTGGCAGATACGCAGTATTTT,CASSRPGKGGLADTQYF
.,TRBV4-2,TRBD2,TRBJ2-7,TGTGCCAGCAGCCAAGAGGGAGGGAAGTCTTACGAGCAGTACTTC,CASSQEGGKSYEQYF
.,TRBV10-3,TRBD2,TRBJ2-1,TGTGCCATCAGTGACGCGGGGGGGACGCATGAGCAGTTCTTC,CAISDAGGTHEQFF
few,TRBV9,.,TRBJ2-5,TGTGCCAGCAGCGTAGAGCGGGAAGGGGGGGAGACCCAGTACTTC,CASSVEREGGETQYF
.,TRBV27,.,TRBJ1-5,TGTGCCAGCAGTTTAACCCCCAGGGTAGCAGATCAGCCCCAGCATTTT,CASSLTPRVADQPQHF
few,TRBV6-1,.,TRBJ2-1,TGTGCCAGCAGTGAACTAGGATCGGGGTTCAAGTCCTACAATGAGCAGTTCTTC,CASSELGSGFKSYNEQFF
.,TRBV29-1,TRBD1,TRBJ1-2,TGCAGCGCTCGGGACAGGCGGAACTATGGCTACACCTTC,CSARDRRNYGYTF
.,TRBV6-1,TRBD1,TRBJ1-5,TGTGCCAGCTCGGACAGGGGGGGAAATCAGCCCCAGCATTTT,CASSDRGGNQPQHF
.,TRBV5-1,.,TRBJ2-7,TGCGCCAGCAGCTTGAATTCCGTCAGGGGAGGGAACTCCGCCTACGAGCAGTACTTC,CASSLNSVRGGNSAYEQYF
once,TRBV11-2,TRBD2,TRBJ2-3,TGTGCCAGCAGCTTCACTAGCGGCACAGATACGCAGTATTTT,CASSFTSGTDTQYF
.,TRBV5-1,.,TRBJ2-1,TGCGCCAGCAGATTAACTAGCAACAATGAGCAGTTCTTC,CASRLTSNNEQFF
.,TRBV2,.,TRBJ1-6,TGTGCCAGCAGGGGCACAGGGCCCAATAATTCACCCCTCCACTTT,CASRGTGPNNSPLHF
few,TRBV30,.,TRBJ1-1,TGTGCCTGGTGGCCCCCTCAGGGAACGTTCACTGAAGCTTTCTTT,CAWWPPQGTFTEAFF
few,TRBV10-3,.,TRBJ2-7,TGTGCCATCGGGGCGGAGGAGCAGTACTTC,CAIGAEEQYF
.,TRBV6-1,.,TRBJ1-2,TGTGCCAGCAAGGCTGGACACGGCGCTAACTATGGCTACACCTTC,CASKAGHGANYGYTF
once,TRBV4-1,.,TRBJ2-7,TGCGCCAGCAGCCAAGATTCTCCGCCGCAGGGTCTCTCCTACGAGCAGTACTTC,CASSQDSPPQGLSYEQYF